This TCR beta chain was sequenced in a study of CD4+ T cells in melanoma. The data were produced by immunoSEQ multiplex PCR, yet TCRdb's version contains in-frame clones alone and is incomplete. The sample has about 11,000 clones; around 66% are singletons. CDR3 length: 14 residues. The trim removed 6 bases at V and 4 bases at J, leaving 8 bases unmatched. CDR1 and CDR2 (germline): MNHEY, SMNVEV (reference sequence). This clone was picked up a small number of times. This chain joins TRBV27 and TRBJ1-1, with 7 bases that match TRBD1. The sequence came from a human donor with melanoma. Input material: cells from a culture (not recorded whether cultured in vitro). Here the CDR3 reads CASSRQGAGTEAFF. The CDR3, as DNA: TGTGCCAGCAGCAGACAGGGAGCAGGCACTGAAGCTTTCTTT.